The 26 T cell receptor beta chains below all came from one sample that was sequenced in a study of cytomegalovirus exposure and HLA in healthy donors. Primers included in the PCR were 60 Vbeta and 13 Jbeta primers. Only in-frame clones appear in the TCRdb table, and some are missing; sequencing was by immunoSEQ multiplex PCR. The sample includes 80,000 to 100,000 clones, over 65% of them seen just once. Material for sequencing was PBMCs. These receptors originate from a man in his forties or fifties in good health and CMV-seronegative.

V and J are TRBV28 and TRBJ1-2; no definite D call. Germline lookup yields CDR1 MDHEN and CDR2 SYDVKM. The CDR3 runs 13 residues. Trimming stripped 3 bases from V and 0 bases from J, with 5 bases between. The CDR3 protein is CASSLTSNYGYTF. CDR3 coding DNA: TGTGCCAGCAGTTTGACATCTAACTATGGCTACACCTTC.

This chain uses TRBV19 with TRBJ2-1, with 9 bases fitting TRBD1. V was pared by 3 bases and J by 6 bases, with 9 bases of the junction left unmatched. Germline V gene lookup returns CDR1 LNHDA and CDR2 SQIVND (reference sequence). The CDR3 is 16 amino acids. CDR3 loop: CASSMERDREGNEQFF. The CDR3 DNA follows: TGTGCCAGTAGTATGGAGCGGGACAGGGAGGGCAATGAGCAGTTCTTC.

This clone was observed a single time. Germline and junction disagree at one end, which may indicate a read error. This specimen includes other DNA sequences encoding the same CDR3. The genes are TRBV27 and TRBJ1-6, with TRBD1 identical over 8 bases. The CDR3 contains 15 residues. Germline CDR1 MNHEY, CDR2 SMNVEV (reference sequence). CDR3 amino acids: CASKIDRGGNSPLHF. The CDR3 DNA reads as TGTGCCAGCAAGATTGACAGGGGAGGTAATTCCCCCCTCCACTTT.

This clone was picked up a small number of times. The chain has TRBV2 and TRBJ2-7; 9 nucleotides agree with TRBD1. Germline CDR1 is SNHLY and CDR2 is FYNNEI. After removal of 6 bases from V and 7 bases from J, the junction contained 10 bases not matched to a gene. The CDR3 is 14 amino acids. The CDR3 coding sequence is TGTGCCAGCAGGGGCCCGGGACAGGGAAATGAGCAGTACTTC. Translated, it gives CASRGPGQGNEQYF. The entire variable domain, with the rest obtained from reference TRBV2 and TRBJ2-7, is as follows: EPEVTQTPSHQVTQMGQEVILRCVPISNHLYFYWYRQILGQKVEFLVSFYNNEISEKSEIFDDQFSVERPDGSNFTLKIRSTKLEDSAMYFCASRGPGQGNEQYFGPGTRLTVT.

The rearrangement joins TRBV7-6 to TRBJ2-7; the match to TRBD1 covers 10 bases. J lost 5 bases, V lost 1 base, and 5 bases had no gene match. CDR1 SGHVS and CDR2 FNYEAQ come from the germline V gene. The CDR3 consists of 15 residues. Here the CDR3 reads CASSLGQGALNEQYF. The CDR3 bases are TGTGCCAGCAGCTTAGGACAGGGGGCTCTCAACGAGCAGTACTTC.

The chain's CDR3 is CASSAGRYNEQFF. For the CDR3, the DNA is TGTGCCAGCAGCGCCGGGAGATACAATGAGCAGTTCTTC. This sequence joins TRBV11-2 and TRBJ2-1; D perhaps matches TRBD2 (6 bases). CDR3 length: 13 residues. V lost 5 bases and J 4 bases, leaving 9 bases between the germline ends. From germline, CDR1 is SGHAT and CDR2 FQNNGV.

Comment on this clone: The junction departs from the called germline gene at one end, perhaps through a read error. Other nucleotide sequences in the sample specify the same CDR3. This rearrangement joins TRBV19 to TRBJ1-1; perhaps TRBD1 as D (6 bases). There are 15 residues in the CDR3. CDR1 is LNHDA and CDR2 is SQIVND in the germline V gene (reference sequence). The chain's CDR3 is CASSPRQAGATEAFF. The CDR3 DNA sequence: TGTGCCAGTAGTCCTCGACAGGCTGGGGCCACTGAAGCCTTCTTT.

As for this clone: This same CDR3 is encoded by further DNA sequences in the sample. The V and J genes are TRBV19 and TRBJ1-5; D is uncertain. V lost 1 base and J lost 1, with 11 bases in between. The CDR3 contains 16 residues. Germline V lookup: CDR1 LNHDA, CDR2 SQIVND (reference sequence). The CDR3 spells CASSIVRLDSNQPQHF. The CDR3 region has the DNA TGTGCCAGTAGTATAGTAAGGCTAGACAGCAATCAGCCCCAGCATTTT.

The V call is TRBV6-5, the J call TRBJ1-2; a possible D gene is TRBD1 (6 bases). V lost 9 bases and J lost 3, with 17 bases in between. This CDR3 region has 14 residues. Germline CDR1 is MNHEY and CDR2 is SVGAGI. As DNA, the CDR3 is TGTGCCAGTAGTACAGGGTCTGGCGACTATGGCTACACCTTC. It translates to CASSTGSGDYGYTF.

This chain uses TRBV28 with TRBJ2-2; D might be TRBD1 (5 bases). The ends were cut back, 1 base at V and 6 bases at J, with 12 bases in the middle. This CDR3 is 15 amino acids long. In germline, CDR1 is MDHEN, CDR2 SYDVKM. In DNA form, the CDR3 reads TGTGCCAGCAGTTTATCATCCAGGGCTGCCGGGGAGCTGTTTTTT. This translates into CASSLSSRAAGELFF.

This sequence joins TRBV2 and TRBJ1-4; D remains ambiguous. Germline CDR1 SNHLY, CDR2 FYNNEI. This CDR3 is 15 amino acids long. Trimming shortened V by 0 bases and J by 7 bases, and 12 bases separated the two germline ends. CDR3 in DNA: TGTGCCAGCAGTGAAGCGGGAGGAGGCGCTGAAAAACTGTTTTTT. As protein: CASSEAGGGAEKLFF.

This clone was found a few times. V and J are TRBV2 and TRBJ1-1; possible D gene TRBD1, 5 bases. V gave up 3 bases and J gave up 3 bases, with 14 bases separating them. The length of the CDR3 is 15 residues. Germline-derived CDR1 and CDR2 are SNHLY and FYNNEI. The CDR3, as DNA: TGTGCCAGCAGTGATACTGCAGGGATACACACTGAAGCTTTCTTT. Amino acids: CASSDTAGIHTEAFF.

In this sample, this clone turned up a few times. V gene TRBV13 combines with J gene TRBJ1-4; D is undetermined. Trimming pared 4 bases from V and 8 bases from J, leaving 23 bases between. In germline, CDR1 is PRHDT, CDR2 FYEKMQ (reference sequence). The CDR3 runs to 17 residues. This chain's CDR3 is CASSSLGSFLSGEKLFF. The DNA for the CDR3 is TGTGCCAGCAGCTCCCTCGGGAGCTTCCTCAGTGGGGAAAAACTGTTTTTT.

The chain combines TRBV5-1 with TRBJ1-6; D unresolved. The germline V gene encodes CDR1 SGHRS and CDR2 YFSETQ. Trimming left V 4 bases short and J 9 bases short, with 14 bases between. The CDR3 consists of 14 residues. The CDR3 here is CASSLPDGGSPLHF. The CDR3 nucleotides are TGCGCCAGCAGCCTCCCCGACGGAGGTTCACCCCTCCACTTT.

The chain links TRBV5-5 to TRBJ2-5; 10 bases line up with TRBD1. The CDR3 sequence is 18 residues long. Germline CDR1 reads SGHKS; CDR2 reads YYEKEE (reference sequence). V gave up 4 bases and J gave up 0 bases; unmatched junction bases: 12. CDR3 sequence: CASSDRQGAGWDQETQYF. CDR3 nucleotides: TGTGCCAGCAGCGACCGACAGGGGGCTGGGTGGGACCAAGAGACCCAGTACTTC.

The chain has TRBV20-1 and TRBJ1-1; unclear D gene. V was pared by 7 bases and J by 1 base, with 4 bases between. The V gene's germline CDR1 is DFQATT and CDR2 SNEGSKA (reference sequence). The CDR3 loop spans 10 amino acids. Here the CDR3 reads CSDKNTEAFF. DNA of the CDR3: TGCAGTGACAAGAACACTGAAGCTTTCTTT.

The chain combines TRBV2 with TRBJ2-7, with TRBD2 matching over 7 bases. Per the germline V gene, CDR1 is SNHLY and CDR2 is FYNNEI. With 1 base clipped from V and 3 bases from J, the junction kept 3 bases outside the gene matches. The CDR3 spans 14 residues. CDR3: CASSEGGGLYEQYF. In nucleotides, the CDR3 is TGTGCCAGCAGTGAAGGGGGGGGACTCTACGAGCAGTACTTC.

The chain carries TRBV27 and TRBJ1-2; the match to TRBD1 covers 7 bases. V shed 5 bases, J shed 7 bases, and the junction held 10 bases outside the gene matches. Germline V lookup: CDR1 MNHEY, CDR2 SMNVEV (reference sequence). The CDR3 extends over 14 amino acids. CDR3 sequence: CASSRTGPLGGYTF. As DNA, the CDR3 is TGTGCCAGCAGTCGGACAGGACCCCTGGGTGGCTACACCTTC.

The rearrangement joins TRBV6-5 to TRBJ1-4; possibly TRBD1 for D (6 bases). V lost 6 bases to trimming and J lost 4 bases, with 12 bases between them. Germline V gene data show CDR1 as MNHEY and CDR2 as SVGAGI. The CDR3 length is 14 residues. In nucleotides, the CDR3 is TGTGCCAGCAGCCAGACAGGATTTAATGAAAAACTGTTTTTT. Its protein product is CASSQTGFNEKLFF.

This clone appeared a few times. The J gene is TRBJ1-4, the V gene TRBV15; TRBD1 matches at 9 bases. Germline CDR1 LNHNV, CDR2 YYDKDF (reference sequence). The V gene end was trimmed by 5 bases and the J gene end by 7 bases; junction bases not matched to a gene: 11. CDR3 length equals 16 residues. The CDR3 sequence: CATSETQTGGSEKLFF. CDR3 coding DNA: TGTGCCACCAGCGAAACCCAGACAGGGGGAAGTGAAAAACTGTTTTTT.

This clone has just a few counts. The rearrangement uses TRBV10-1 and TRBJ2-1; TRBD2 matches 7 bases. In germline, CDR1 is WNHNN, CDR2 SYGVQD (reference sequence). The V segment lost 3 bases and the J segment 10 bases; nucleotides outside the gene matches: 3. This CDR3 has 12 amino acids. CDR3 sequence reads: CASSEYSGEQFF. The CDR3 region has the DNA TGCGCCAGCAGTGAATATAGCGGGGAGCAGTTCTTC.

The V call is TRBV30, the J call TRBJ1-2, with D maybe TRBD1 (5 bases). V was clipped by 0 bases and J by 4 bases, with 9 bases between them. This CDR3 has 13 residues. Germline values: CDR1 GTSNPN, CDR2 SVGIG (reference sequence). Here the CDR3 reads CAWSVQDLYGYTF. The CDR3 nucleotides are TGTGCCTGGAGTGTACAGGACCTCTATGGCTACACCTTC.

The gene calls are TRBV30 and TRBJ2-7; D may be TRBD2 (6 bases). The CDR3 is 13 amino acids. Germline-derived CDR1 and CDR2 are GTSNPN and SVGIG (reference sequence). The ends were cut back, 0 bases at V and 7 bases at J, with 13 bases in the middle. CDR3 DNA sequence: TGTGCCTGGAGTGTGGAGGGGCCTCGGGAGCAGTACTTC. Protein product: CAWSVEGPREQYF.

This chain connects TRBV7-6 to TRBJ2-5; the D gene is possibly TRBD2 (6 bases). Deletions cut 7 bases from V and 1 base from J, with 16 bases between. Germline values: CDR1 SGHVS, CDR2 FNYEAQ. The CDR3 runs to 15 residues. CDR3 in amino acids: CASTLGGGIQETQYF. CDR3 nucleotide sequence: TGTGCCAGCACCCTAGGAGGCGGGATCCAAGAGACCCAGTACTTC.

The chain couples TRBV5-1 to TRBJ1-1; 7 nucleotides align to TRBD1. Germline values: CDR1 SGHRS, CDR2 YFSETQ. After removal of 4 bases from V and 5 bases from J, the junction contained 11 bases not matched to a gene. This CDR3 contains 15 residues. The CDR3 bases are TGCGCCAGCAGCCCGACGCCGGGACAGATAACTGAAGCTTTCTTT. Its translation: CASSPTPGQITEAFF.

This chain uses TRBV7-9 with TRBJ2-2; D possibly corresponds to TRBD1 (6 bases). Germline V gives CDR1 SEHNR, CDR2 FQNEAQ (reference sequence). Trimming pared 3 bases from V and 1 base from J, leaving 15 bases between. CDR3 length: 17 amino acids. In nucleotides, the CDR3 is TGTGCCAGCAGCTTCCAACAAGGGACACGGAACACCGGGGAGCTGTTTTTT. It specifies CASSFQQGTRNTGELFF. Supplemented by reference TRBV7-9 and TRBJ2-2, the full variable domain reads DTGVSQNPRHKITKRGQNVTFRCDPISEHNRLYWYRQTLGQGPEFLTYFQNEAQLEKSRLLSDRFSAERPKGSFSTLEIQRTEQGDSAMYLCASSFQQGTRNTGELFFGEGSRLTVL.